The clone carrying this TCR beta chain has only a few counts. The primer mix had 60 Vbeta and 13 Jbeta primers. The protocol was immunoSEQ multiplex PCR, while the TCRdb copy is restricted to in-frame clones and leaves out a portion. This sample carries 110,000 to 150,000 clones, 9.7% of them seen once, and the ten largest clones take roughly 2%. This sample is drawn from a study of cytomegalovirus exposure and HLA in healthy donors. Germline loops: CDR1 LNHDA, CDR2 SQIVND (reference sequence). Trimming took 2 bases from V and 2 from J, leaving 15 bases between them. This CDR3 is 16 amino acids long. This TCR came from a man aged 50 to 59 in good health and CMV-seronegative. The sequencing sample was made of PBMCs. The genes are TRBV19 and TRBJ1-1, with D possibly matching TRBD1 (6 bases). As DNA, the CDR3 is TGTGCCAGTAGTATACAACCGACAGGCACTAACACTGAAGCTTTCTTT. This codes for CASSIQPTGTNTEAFF.